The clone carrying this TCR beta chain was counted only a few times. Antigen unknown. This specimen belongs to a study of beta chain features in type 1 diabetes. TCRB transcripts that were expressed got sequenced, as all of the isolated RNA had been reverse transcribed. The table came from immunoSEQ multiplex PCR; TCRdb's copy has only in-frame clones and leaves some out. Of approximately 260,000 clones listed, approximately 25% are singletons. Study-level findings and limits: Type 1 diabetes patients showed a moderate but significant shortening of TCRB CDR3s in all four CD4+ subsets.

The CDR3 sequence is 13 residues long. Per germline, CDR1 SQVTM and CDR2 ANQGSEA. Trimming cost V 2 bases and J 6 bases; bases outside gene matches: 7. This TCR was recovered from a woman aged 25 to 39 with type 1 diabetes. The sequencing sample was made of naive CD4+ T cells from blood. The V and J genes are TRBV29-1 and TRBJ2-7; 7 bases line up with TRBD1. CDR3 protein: CSVESQGVAEQYF. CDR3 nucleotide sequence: TGCAGCGTTGAAAGTCAGGGGGTGGCCGAGCAGTACTTC.